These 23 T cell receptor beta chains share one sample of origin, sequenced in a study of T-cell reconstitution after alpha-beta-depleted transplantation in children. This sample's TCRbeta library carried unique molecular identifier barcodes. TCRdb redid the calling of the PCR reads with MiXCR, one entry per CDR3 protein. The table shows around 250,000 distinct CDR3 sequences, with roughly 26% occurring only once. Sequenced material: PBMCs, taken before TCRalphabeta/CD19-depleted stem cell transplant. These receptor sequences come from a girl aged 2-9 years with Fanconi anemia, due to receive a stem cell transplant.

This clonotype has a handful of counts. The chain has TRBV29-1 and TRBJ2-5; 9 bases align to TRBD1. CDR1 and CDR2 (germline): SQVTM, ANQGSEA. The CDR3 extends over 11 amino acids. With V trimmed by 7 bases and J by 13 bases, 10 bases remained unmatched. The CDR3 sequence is CSATGGNGRYF. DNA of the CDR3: TGCAGCGCGACAGGGGGAAATGGTCGGTACTTC.

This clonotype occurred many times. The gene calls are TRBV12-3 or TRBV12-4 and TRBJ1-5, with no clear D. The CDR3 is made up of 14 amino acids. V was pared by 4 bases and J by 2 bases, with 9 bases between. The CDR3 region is CASSWNSGNQPQHF. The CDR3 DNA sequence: TGTGCCAGCAGTTGGAACTCAGGCAATCAGCCCCAGCATTTT.

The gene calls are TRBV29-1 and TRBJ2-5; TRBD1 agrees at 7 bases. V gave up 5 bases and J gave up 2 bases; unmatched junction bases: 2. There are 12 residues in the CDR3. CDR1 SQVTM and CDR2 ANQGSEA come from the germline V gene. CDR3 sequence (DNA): TGCAGCGTTCTGACAGGGCAAGAGACCCAGTACTTC. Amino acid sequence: CSVLTGQETQYF.

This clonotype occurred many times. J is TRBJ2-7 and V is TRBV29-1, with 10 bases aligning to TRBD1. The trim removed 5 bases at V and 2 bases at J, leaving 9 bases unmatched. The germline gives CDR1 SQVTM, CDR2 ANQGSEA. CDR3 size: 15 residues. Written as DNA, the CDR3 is TGCAGCGTTTCACGGACAGGGGGATTTACCTACGAGCAGTACTTC. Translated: CSVSRTGGFTYEQYF.

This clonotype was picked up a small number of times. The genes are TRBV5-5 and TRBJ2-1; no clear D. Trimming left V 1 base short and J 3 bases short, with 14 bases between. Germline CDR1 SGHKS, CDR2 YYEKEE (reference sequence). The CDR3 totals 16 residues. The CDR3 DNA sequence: TGTGCCAGCAGCTTGAGTTTGGTCTATCTCTACAATGAGCAGTTCTTC. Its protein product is CASSLSLVYLYNEQFF.

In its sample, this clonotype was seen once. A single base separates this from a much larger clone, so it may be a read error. CDR3 sequence: CASSQGVLAGNSYNEQFF. The DNA of the CDR3 is TGTGCCAGCAGCCAAGGGGTACTAGCGGGAAACTCCTACAATGAGCAGTTCTTC. The chain has TRBV4-2 and TRBJ2-1; 10 nucleotides agree with TRBD2. With V trimmed by 1 base and J by 0 bases, 6 bases remained unmatched. Germline V gene lookup returns CDR1 LGHNA and CDR2 YNFKEQ. The CDR3 runs to 18 residues.

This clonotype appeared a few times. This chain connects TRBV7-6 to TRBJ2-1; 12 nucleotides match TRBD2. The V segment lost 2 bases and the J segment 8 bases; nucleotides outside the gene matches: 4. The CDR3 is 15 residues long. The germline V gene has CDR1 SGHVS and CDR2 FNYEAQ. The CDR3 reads CASSLLRLAGDEQFF. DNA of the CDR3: TGTGCCAGCAGCTTACTCCGACTAGCGGGAGATGAGCAGTTCTTC.

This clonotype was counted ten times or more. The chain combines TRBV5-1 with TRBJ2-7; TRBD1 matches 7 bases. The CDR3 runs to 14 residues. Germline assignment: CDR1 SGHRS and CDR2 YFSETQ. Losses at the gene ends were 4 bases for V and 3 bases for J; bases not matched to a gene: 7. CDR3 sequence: CASSERQGSYEQYF. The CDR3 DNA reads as TGCGCCAGCAGCGAGAGACAGGGAAGCTACGAGCAGTACTTC.

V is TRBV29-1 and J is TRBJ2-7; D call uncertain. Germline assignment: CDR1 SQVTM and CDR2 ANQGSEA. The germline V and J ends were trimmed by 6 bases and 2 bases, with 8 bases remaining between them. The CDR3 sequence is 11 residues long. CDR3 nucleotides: TGCAGCGTGGCCGGTCCCTACGAGCAGTACTTC. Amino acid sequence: CSVAGPYEQYF.

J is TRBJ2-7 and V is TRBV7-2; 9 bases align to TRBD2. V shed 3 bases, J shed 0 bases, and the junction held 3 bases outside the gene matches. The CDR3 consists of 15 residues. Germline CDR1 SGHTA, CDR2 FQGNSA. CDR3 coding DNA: TGTGCCAGCAGCTTGGCTAGCGGGGTCTCCTACGAGCAGTACTTC. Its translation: CASSLASGVSYEQYF.

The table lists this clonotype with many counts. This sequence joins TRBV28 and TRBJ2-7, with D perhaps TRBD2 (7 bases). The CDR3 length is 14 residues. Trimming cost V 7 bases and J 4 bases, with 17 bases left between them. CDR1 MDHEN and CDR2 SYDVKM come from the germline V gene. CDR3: CASKGGGPLYEQYF. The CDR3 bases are TGTGCCAGCAAGGGGGGAGGGCCTTTATACGAGCAGTACTTC.

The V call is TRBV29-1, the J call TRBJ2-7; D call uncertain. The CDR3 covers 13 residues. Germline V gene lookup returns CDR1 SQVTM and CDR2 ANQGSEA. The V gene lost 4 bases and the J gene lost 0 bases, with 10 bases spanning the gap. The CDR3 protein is CSVVPRGSYEQYF. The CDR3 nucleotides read TGCAGCGTTGTCCCTCGCGGCTCCTACGAGCAGTACTTC.

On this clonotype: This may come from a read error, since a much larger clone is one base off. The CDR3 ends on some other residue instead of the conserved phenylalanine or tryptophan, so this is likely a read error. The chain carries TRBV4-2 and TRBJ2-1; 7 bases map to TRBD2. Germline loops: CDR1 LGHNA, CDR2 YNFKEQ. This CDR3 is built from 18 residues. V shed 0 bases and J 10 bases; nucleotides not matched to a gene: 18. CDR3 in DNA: TGTGCCAGCAGCCAAGAAAGAATTGAGAGACTAGCAAGTTGGGAGCAGTTCCTC. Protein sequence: CASSQERIERLASWEQFL.

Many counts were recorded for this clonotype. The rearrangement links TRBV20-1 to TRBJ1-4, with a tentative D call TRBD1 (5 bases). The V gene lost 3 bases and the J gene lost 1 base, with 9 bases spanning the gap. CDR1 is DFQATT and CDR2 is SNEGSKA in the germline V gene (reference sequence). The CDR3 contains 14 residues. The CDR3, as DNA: TGCAGTGCTAGGATTGGGGGAACTAATGAAAAACTGTTTTTT. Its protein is CSARIGGTNEKLFF.

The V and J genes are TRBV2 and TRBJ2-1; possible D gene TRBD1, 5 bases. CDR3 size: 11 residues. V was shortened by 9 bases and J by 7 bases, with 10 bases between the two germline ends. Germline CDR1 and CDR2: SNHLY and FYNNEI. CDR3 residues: CASLGVNEQFF. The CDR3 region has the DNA TGTGCCAGTCTAGGGGTGAATGAGCAGTTCTTC.

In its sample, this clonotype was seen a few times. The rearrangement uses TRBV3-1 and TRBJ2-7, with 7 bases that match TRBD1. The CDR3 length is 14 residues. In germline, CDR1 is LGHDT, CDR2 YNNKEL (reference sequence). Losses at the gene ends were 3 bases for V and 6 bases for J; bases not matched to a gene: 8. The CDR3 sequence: CASSHLGQTFEQYF. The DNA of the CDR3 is TGTGCCAGCAGCCATCTGGGACAGACCTTCGAGCAGTACTTC.

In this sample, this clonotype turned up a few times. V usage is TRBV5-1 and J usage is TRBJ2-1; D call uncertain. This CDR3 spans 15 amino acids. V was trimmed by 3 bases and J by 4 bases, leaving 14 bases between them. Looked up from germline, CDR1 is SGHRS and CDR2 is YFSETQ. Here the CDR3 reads CASSSGSTPYNEQFF. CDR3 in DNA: TGCGCCAGCAGCTCCGGGTCGACCCCGTACAATGAGCAGTTCTTC.

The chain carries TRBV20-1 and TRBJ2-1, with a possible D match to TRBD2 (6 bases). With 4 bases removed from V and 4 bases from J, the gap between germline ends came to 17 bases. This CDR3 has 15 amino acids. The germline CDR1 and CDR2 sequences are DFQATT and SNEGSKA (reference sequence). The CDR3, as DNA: TGCAGTGCTAACATAGCCGGGACTGTATACAATGAGCAGTTCTTC. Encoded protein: CSANIAGTVYNEQFF.

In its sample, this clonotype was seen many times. CDR3 sequence reads: CASSVRTSGANVLTF. CDR3 coding DNA: TGTGCCAGCAGCGTTAGGACCTCTGGGGCCAACGTCCTGACTTTC. The rearrangement uses TRBV9 and TRBJ2-6; D not resolved. Germline V CDR1 and CDR2: SGDLS, YYNGEE. The V gene lost 2 bases and the J gene lost 0 bases, with 6 bases spanning the gap. The CDR3 has 15 residues.

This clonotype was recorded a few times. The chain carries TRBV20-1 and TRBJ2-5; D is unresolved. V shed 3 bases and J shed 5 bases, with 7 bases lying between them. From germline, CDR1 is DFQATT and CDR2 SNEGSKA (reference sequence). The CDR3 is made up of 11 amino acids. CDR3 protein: CSARSWETQYF. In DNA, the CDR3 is TGCAGTGCTAGGAGTTGGGAGACCCAGTACTTC.

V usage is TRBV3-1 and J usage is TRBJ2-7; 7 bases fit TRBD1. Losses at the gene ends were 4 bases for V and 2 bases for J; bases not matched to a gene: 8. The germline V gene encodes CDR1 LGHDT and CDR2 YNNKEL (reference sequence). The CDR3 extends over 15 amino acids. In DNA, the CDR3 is TGTGCCAGCAGCCCGTTAAGAGGACAGGCCTACGAGCAGTACTTC. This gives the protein CASSPLRGQAYEQYF.

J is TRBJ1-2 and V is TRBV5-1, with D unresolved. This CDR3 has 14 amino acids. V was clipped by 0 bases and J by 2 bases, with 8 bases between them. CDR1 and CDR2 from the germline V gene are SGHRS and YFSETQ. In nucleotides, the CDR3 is TGCGCCAGCAGCTTGGGGGAGCAGAACTATGGCTACACCTTC. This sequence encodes CASSLGEQNYGYTF.

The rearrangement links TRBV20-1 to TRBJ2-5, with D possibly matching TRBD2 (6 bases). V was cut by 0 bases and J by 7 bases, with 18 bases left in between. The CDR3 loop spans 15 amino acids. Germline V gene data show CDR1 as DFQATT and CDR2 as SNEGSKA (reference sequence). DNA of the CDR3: TGCAGTGCTAGAGATTTGGAGGAGGGCTTACCGACCCAGTACTTC. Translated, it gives CSARDLEEGLPTQYF.